The subject of this entry is one T cell receptor beta chain. RNA extraction was followed by reverse transcription into cDNA, which acted as the sequencing template. Measured with immunoSEQ multiplex PCR; TCRdb has only the in-frame clones, and not every one. The sample holds around 270,000 clones, 55% to 70% seen once. The data belong to a study of CD8+ T cells in alopecia areata. Study as a whole: Oral tofacitinib (5 to 10 mg twice daily) was administered to treated patients. Severity among treated patients was scored by the percentage of scalp area affected.

This CDR3 has 15 residues. Germline V gene lookup returns CDR1 SNHLY and CDR2 FYNNEI. The V gene lost 0 bases and the J gene lost 2 bases, with 8 bases spanning the gap. Sample treatment: oral pan-JAK inhibitor, 5-10 mg twice daily. Those with alopecia areata gave lesional scalp punch biopsies and peripheral blood. The gene calls are TRBV2 and TRBJ1-5; no definite D call. This receptor was obtained from a human donor with alopecia areata. Material: CD4+ T cells sorted from blood, obtained at week 24, from a patient treated with tofacitinib. CDR3 residues: CASSEASGRNQPQHF. The CDR3 nucleotides are TGTGCCAGCAGTGAAGCGTCAGGACGCAATCAGCCCCAGCATTTT.